A single TCR beta chain is shown here with its context. What it binds is unknown. Clones were read by immunoSEQ multiplex PCR, and TCRdb kept only the in-frame ones, dropping some. The repertoire holds tens of thousands of clones, with approximately 81% as singletons. Per the germline V gene, CDR1 is MNHEY and CDR2 is SVGEGT. Trimming cost V 5 bases and J 10 bases, with 15 bases left between them. CDR3 size: 13 residues. Sequencing followed a ViraFEST assay step that expanded antigen-specific CD4+ T cells with viral peptide pools. Culturing for around 10 days preceded CD4+ T cell isolation. No vaccinee had earlier SARS-CoV-2 infection, and nucleocapsid antibodies were negative. The authors replaced half the medium with IL-2 medium on days 3 and 7. These data come from a study of vaccination effects on CD4 cells after COVID-19. General study results and limits: Marked clonal contraction was seen in infection- and vaccine-induced clones late after vaccination.

The V gene is TRBV6-2 or TRBV6-3, the J gene TRBJ2-1, with D maybe TRBD1 (5 bases). This material consisted of CD4+ T cells from PBMCs cultured with HCoV-229E spike peptides, taken before COVID-19 vaccination. The clonotype originates from a human donor who received a COVID-19 vaccine. DNA of the CDR3: TGTGCCAGCAGTACCCCATCAGGGCGAGAGCAGTTCTTC. This encodes CASSTPSGREQFF.